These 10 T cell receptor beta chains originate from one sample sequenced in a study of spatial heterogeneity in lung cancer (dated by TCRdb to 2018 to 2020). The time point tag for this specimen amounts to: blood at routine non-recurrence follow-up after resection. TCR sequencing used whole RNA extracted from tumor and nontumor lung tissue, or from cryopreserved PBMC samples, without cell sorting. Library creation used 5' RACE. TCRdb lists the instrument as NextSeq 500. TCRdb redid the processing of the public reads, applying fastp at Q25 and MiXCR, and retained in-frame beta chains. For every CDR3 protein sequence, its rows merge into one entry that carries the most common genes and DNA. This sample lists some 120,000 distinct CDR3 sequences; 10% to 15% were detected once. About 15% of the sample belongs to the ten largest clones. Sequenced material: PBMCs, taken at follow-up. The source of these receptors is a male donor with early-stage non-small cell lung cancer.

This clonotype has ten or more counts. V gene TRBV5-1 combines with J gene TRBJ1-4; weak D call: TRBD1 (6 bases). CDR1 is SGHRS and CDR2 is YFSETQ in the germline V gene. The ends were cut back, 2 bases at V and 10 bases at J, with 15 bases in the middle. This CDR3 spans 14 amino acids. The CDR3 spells CASSFGQGKGKLFF. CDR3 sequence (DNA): TGCGCCAGCAGCTTTGGGCAGGGGAAGGGAAAACTGTTTTTT.

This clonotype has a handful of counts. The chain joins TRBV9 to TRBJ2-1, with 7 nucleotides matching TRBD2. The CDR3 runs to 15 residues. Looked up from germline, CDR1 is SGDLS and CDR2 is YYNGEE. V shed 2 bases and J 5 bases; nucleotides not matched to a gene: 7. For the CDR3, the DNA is TGTGCCAGCAGCGTCTCCGGGACTAACAACAATGAGCAGTTCTTC. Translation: CASSVSGTNNNEQFF.

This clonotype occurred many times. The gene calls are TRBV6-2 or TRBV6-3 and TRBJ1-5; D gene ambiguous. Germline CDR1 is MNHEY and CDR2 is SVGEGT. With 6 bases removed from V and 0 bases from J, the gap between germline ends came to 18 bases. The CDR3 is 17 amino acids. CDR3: CASSPGEQTYSNQPQHF. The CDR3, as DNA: TGTGCCAGCAGCCCCGGGGAGCAGACATATAGCAATCAGCCCCAGCATTTT.

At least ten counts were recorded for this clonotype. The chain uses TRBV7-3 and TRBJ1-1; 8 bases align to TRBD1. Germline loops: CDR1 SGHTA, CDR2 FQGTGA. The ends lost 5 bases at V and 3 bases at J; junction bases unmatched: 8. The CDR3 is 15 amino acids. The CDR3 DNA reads TGTGCCAGCAGCCGTGGACAGGGCGCTTACACTGAAGCTTTCTTT. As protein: CASSRGQGAYTEAFF.

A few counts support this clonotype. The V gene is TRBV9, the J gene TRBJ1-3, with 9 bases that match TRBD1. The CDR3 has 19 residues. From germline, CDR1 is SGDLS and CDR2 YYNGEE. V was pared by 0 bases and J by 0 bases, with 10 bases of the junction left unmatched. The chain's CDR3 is CASSVAPGAQGASGNTIYF. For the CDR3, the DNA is TGTGCCAGCAGCGTAGCCCCCGGAGCACAGGGGGCCTCTGGAAACACCATATATTTT.

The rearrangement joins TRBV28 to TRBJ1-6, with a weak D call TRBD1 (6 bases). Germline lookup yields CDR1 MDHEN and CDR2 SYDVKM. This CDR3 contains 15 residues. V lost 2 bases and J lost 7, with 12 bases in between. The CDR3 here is CASSLTGSWNSPLHF. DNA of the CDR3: TGTGCCAGCAGTTTAACAGGGTCGTGGAATTCACCCCTCCACTTT.

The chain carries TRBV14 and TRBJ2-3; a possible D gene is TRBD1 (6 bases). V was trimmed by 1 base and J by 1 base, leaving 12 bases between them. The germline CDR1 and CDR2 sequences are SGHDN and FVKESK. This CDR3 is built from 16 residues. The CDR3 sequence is CASSQVGQTGTDTQYF. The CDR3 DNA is TGTGCCAGCAGCCAAGTGGGACAAACAGGCACAGATACGCAGTATTTT.

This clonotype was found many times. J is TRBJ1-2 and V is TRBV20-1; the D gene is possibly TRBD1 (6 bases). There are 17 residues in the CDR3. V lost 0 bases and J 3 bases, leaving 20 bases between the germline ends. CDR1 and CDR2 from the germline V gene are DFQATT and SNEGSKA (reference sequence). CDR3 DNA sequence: TGCAGTGCTAGAGATCCCGGACAGCCTCCCTCCTACTATGGCTACACCTTC. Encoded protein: CSARDPGQPPSYYGYTF.

CDR3 sequence (DNA): TGCAGTGCTAGAACAGACCGAAATGAGCAGTTCTTC. It encodes CSARTDRNEQFF. The V and J genes are TRBV20-1 and TRBJ2-1; D not resolved. Trimming took 2 bases from V and 7 from J, leaving 9 bases between them. This CDR3 comprises 12 residues. The germline CDR1 and CDR2 sequences are DFQATT and SNEGSKA (reference sequence).

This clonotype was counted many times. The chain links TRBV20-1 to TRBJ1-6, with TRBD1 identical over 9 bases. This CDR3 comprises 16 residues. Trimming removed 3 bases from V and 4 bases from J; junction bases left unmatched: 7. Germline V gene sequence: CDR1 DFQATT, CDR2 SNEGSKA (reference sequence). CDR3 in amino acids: CSARDRGRLYNSPLHF. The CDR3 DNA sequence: TGCAGTGCTAGGGACAGGGGCAGGCTATATAATTCACCCCTCCACTTT.